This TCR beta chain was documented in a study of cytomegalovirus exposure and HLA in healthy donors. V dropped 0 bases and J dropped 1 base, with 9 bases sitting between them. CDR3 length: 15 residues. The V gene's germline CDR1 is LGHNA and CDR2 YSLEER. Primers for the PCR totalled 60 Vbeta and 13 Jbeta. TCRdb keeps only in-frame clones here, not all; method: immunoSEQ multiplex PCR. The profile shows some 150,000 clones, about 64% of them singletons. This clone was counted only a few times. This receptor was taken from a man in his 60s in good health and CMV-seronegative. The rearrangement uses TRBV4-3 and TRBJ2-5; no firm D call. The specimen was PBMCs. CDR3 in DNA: TGCGCCAGCAGCCAAGACTTTGACATCCAAGAGACCCAGTACTTC. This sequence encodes CASSQDFDIQETQYF.